The 5 T cell receptor beta chains listed next were all sequenced from one sample in a study of CD8 T cells in Susac syndrome. RNA totalling roughly 0.5 to 1 ug underwent reverse transcription with random hexamers. A single record per CDR3 protein comes from TCRdb applying MiXCR to the immunoSEQ multiplex PCR reads. Among around 180,000 distinct CDR3 sequences listed, approximately 96% were seen once. Sequences were obtained from CD4+ T cells from PBMCs. Receptor source: a human donor with multiple sclerosis.

The chain recombines TRBV4-3 with TRBJ1-2; the D is unclear. V lost 4 bases and J 8 bases, leaving 17 bases between the germline ends. Germline lookup yields CDR1 LGHNA and CDR2 YSLEER. The CDR3 loop spans 14 amino acids. DNA for the CDR3: TGCGCCAGCAGCCCAGACGGACGTTCCGGAGGCTACACCTTC. This translates into CASSPDGRSGGYTF.

The gene calls are TRBV19 and TRBJ2-7, with D maybe TRBD2 (6 bases). V was pared by 5 bases and J by 0 bases, with 14 bases between. The CDR3 spans 15 residues. Germline values: CDR1 LNHDA, CDR2 SQIVND (reference sequence). The DNA for the CDR3 is TGTGCCAGTAGTTATAGCGGAGAAAGCTCCTACGAGCAGTACTTC. Translation gives CASSYSGESSYEQYF.

J is TRBJ2-2 and V is TRBV11-1; no reliable D call. The CDR3 has 13 amino acids. In germline, CDR1 is SGHAT, CDR2 FQDESV (reference sequence). V gave up 2 bases and J gave up 4 bases, with 5 bases separating them. The CDR3 region is CASSLRATGELFF. In DNA, the CDR3 is TGTGCCAGCAGCTTACGGGCCACCGGGGAGCTGTTTTTT.

This clonotype showed up just once. This sequence joins TRBV29-1 and TRBJ1-2; 11 bases match TRBD1. The CDR3 sequence is 14 residues long. The germline gives CDR1 SQVTM, CDR2 ANQGSEA. V dropped 6 bases and J dropped 4; count of bases not matched to a gene: 7. Written as DNA, the CDR3 is TGCAGCGTCGAAAAGGGGACAGGGGGCTATGGCTACACCTTC. Amino acid sequence: CSVEKGTGGYGYTF.

This chain joins TRBV29-1 and TRBJ2-3, with TRBD2 matching 11 bases. This CDR3 spans 15 amino acids. Germline CDR1 SQVTM, CDR2 ANQGSEA. V gave up 6 bases and J gave up 4 bases; unmatched junction bases: 9. The CDR3 nucleotides are TGCAGCGTCGCGATAGCGGGGGGGCCCCCAGATACGCAGTATTTT. Its translation is CSVAIAGGPPDTQYF.